The 12 T cell receptor beta chains reported below all come from one sample, sequenced in a study of blood T cell repertoires in COVID-19. Method: immunoSEQ multiplex PCR; TCRdb's copy keeps in-frame clones and lacks some. This repertoire shows about 97,000 clones, around nine tenths found once; its top ten account for less than 2%. Specimen: peripheral blood. These receptors were taken from a man in his sixties with acute or convalescent COVID-19.

By sample fraction, this clone is medium-sized (0.01 to 0.1%). This chain uses TRBV27 with TRBJ1-6; 7 bases map to TRBD1. V gave up 5 bases and J gave up 13 bases; unmatched junction bases: 11. The germline CDR1 and CDR2 sequences are MNHEY and SMNVEV (reference sequence). The CDR3 runs to 14 residues. The CDR3 DNA reads as TGTGCCAGCAGTCAGGGACAGCCCGGCGGGCCCCTCCACTTT. Protein sequence: CASSQGQPGGPLHF.

V is TRBV7-9 and J is TRBJ1-2; D is ambiguous. This CDR3 has 13 residues. The germline V gene encodes CDR1 SEHNR and CDR2 FQNEAQ (reference sequence). V lost 1 base and J 11 bases, leaving 14 bases between the germline ends. CDR3 sequence: CASSLEGLAGYTF. The CDR3 DNA follows: TGTGCCAGCAGCTTAGAAGGCCTGGCGGGATACACCTTC.

The rearrangement links TRBV18 to TRBJ1-1; no reliable D call. V was cut by 5 bases and J by 8 bases, with 12 bases left in between. Germline V lookup: CDR1 KGHSH, CDR2 LQKENI. CDR3 size: 12 residues. CDR3 sequence (DNA): TGTGCCAGCTCATCATCGGGAGCAGAAGCTTTCTTT. Protein sequence: CASSSSGAEAFF.

The chain joins TRBV6-5 to TRBJ1-1; TRBD1 might be the D (6 bases). Germline-derived CDR1 and CDR2 are MNHEY and SVGAGI. V lost 6 bases and J lost 3, with 17 bases in between. CDR3 length equals 15 residues. This CDR3 reads CASRPSGGGDTEAFF. Here the CDR3 DNA reads TGTGCCAGCAGACCCTCTGGAGGGGGGGACACTGAAGCTTTCTTT.

This sequence joins TRBV4-1 and TRBJ1-1; perhaps TRBD1 as D (6 bases). Looked up from germline, CDR1 is MGHRA and CDR2 is YSYEKL. The CDR3 spans 15 residues. V was pared by 8 bases and J by 3 bases, with 19 bases between. The CDR3 DNA sequence: TGCGCCAGCGAGATCCTACGGGACAACCACACTGAAGCTTTCTTT. Translation gives CASEILRDNHTEAFF.

This chain links TRBV9 with TRBJ1-1; 8 nucleotides agree with TRBD1. The CDR3 length is 14 residues. V lost 0 bases, J lost 6 bases, and 4 bases stayed unmatched. The germline gives CDR1 SGDLS, CDR2 YYNGEE. In nucleotides, the CDR3 is TGTGCCAGCAGCGTAGAACTACAGGGGGCTGAAGCTTTCTTT. This gives the protein CASSVELQGAEAFF.

The chain combines TRBV7-2 with TRBJ1-1, with a possible D match to TRBD1 (6 bases). Trimming took 1 base from V and 5 from J, leaving 14 bases between them. CDR1 and CDR2 from the germline V gene are SGHTA and FQGNSA. CDR3 length: 15 residues. The CDR3 spells CASSLVPRGGTEAFF. CDR3 bases: TGTGCCAGCAGCTTAGTACCCAGGGGAGGGACTGAAGCTTTCTTT. Drawing the rest from reference TRBV7-2 and TRBJ1-1, the complete variable domain is GAGVSQSPSNKVTEKGKDVELRCDPISGHTALYWYRQSLGQGLEFLIYFQGNSAPDKSGLPSDRFSAERTGGSVSTLTIQRTQQEDSAVYLCASSLVPRGGTEAFFGQGTRLTVV.

V gene TRBV11-2 combines with J gene TRBJ1-5; no definite D call. The CDR3 length is 16 residues. From germline, CDR1 is SGHAT and CDR2 FQNNGV. Trimming stripped 8 bases from V and 4 bases from J, with 21 bases between. CDR3 DNA sequence: TGTGCCAGCTGCCAAGGAGGGCCTTGCAGGAATCAGCCCCAGCATTTT. It is translated as CASCQGGPCRNQPQHF.

This clone appeared a single time. The V call is TRBV5-1, the J call TRBJ1-6, with 11 bases lining up with TRBD1. The CDR3 runs 15 residues. Looked up from germline, CDR1 is SGHRS and CDR2 is YFSETQ. V shed 1 base, J shed 8 bases, and the junction held 2 bases outside the gene matches. The CDR3: CASSLWGQGDSPLHF. The CDR3 region has the DNA TGCGCCAGCAGCTTGTGGGGACAGGGGGATTCACCCCTCCACTTT.

The V call is TRBV29-1, the J call TRBJ1-1; no clear D gene. Deletions cut 5 bases from V and 2 bases from J, with 9 bases between. Germline V gene lookup returns CDR1 SQVTM and CDR2 ANQGSEA. This CDR3 region has 12 residues. The CDR3 DNA reads as TGCAGCGTTCTACAGACAAACACTGAAGCTTTCTTT. This translates into CSVLQTNTEAFF.

This chain connects TRBV5-7 to TRBJ1-2; D gene ambiguous. TRBV5-7 belongs to the ORF category, with a function that is uncertain. V lost 5 bases, J lost 13 bases, and 15 bases lay in between. The CDR3 length is 11 residues. The CDR3 DNA reads as TGTGCCAGCAGACCCCCGAAACGGGGCACCTTC. This gives the protein CASRPPKRGTF.

This chain uses TRBV6-5 with TRBJ1-2; D call uncertain. CDR1 and CDR2 from the germline V gene are MNHEY and SVGAGI. The CDR3 is 13 residues long. V was pared by 3 bases and J by 3 bases, with 8 bases between. The CDR3 sequence is CASSYAGHYGYTF. In nucleotides, the CDR3 is TGTGCCAGCAGTTATGCAGGTCACTATGGCTACACCTTC.